These 2 T cell receptor beta chains originate from one sample sequenced in a study of blood T cell repertoires in COVID-19 (TCRdb year 2020). The library was produced with the immunoSEQ multiplex PCR assay. Held by TCRdb, this immuneACCESS table contains in-frame sequences only and omits some clones. Under half of the omission traces to an unresolved V gene where checked; the cause of the rest is unknown. For this sample the table gives over 200,000 clones, of which approximately 84% were detected only once. Approximately 4.4% of the sample belongs to the ten largest clones. The sequenced material came from peripheral blood. The receptors here all came from a man aged 50 to 59 with active or convalescent COVID-19.

The V gene is TRBV4-2, the J gene TRBJ1-1; 8 positions agree with TRBD1. Germline-derived CDR1 and CDR2 are LGHNA and YNFKEQ. J was trimmed by 1 base and V by 5 bases; bases with no gene match: 6. This CDR3 spans 15 amino acids. In DNA form, the CDR3 reads TGTGCCAGCAGCGGACCCGGGACAGGGAACACTGAAGCTTTCTTT. It translates to CASSGPGTGNTEAFF.

The chain carries TRBV11-1 and TRBJ2-5; no definite D call. The germline V gene has CDR1 SGHAT and CDR2 FQDESV (reference sequence). The CDR3 has 12 residues. The V end was cut by 3 bases, the J end by 3 bases, with 5 bases between. CDR3 sequence: CASSFGEETQYF. In DNA, the CDR3 is TGTGCCAGCAGCTTCGGAGAAGAGACCCAGTACTTC.